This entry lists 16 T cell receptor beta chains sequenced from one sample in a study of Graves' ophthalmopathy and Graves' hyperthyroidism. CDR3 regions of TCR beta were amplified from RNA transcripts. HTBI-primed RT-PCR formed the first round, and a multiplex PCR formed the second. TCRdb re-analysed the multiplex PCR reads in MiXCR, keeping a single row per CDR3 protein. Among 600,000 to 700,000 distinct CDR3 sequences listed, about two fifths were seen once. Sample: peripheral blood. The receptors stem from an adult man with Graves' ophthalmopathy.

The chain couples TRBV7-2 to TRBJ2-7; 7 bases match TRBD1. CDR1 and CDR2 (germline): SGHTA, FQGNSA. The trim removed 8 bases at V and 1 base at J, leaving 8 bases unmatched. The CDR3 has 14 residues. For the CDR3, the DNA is TGTGCCAGCGGCCCGGGACAGACTTCCTACGAGCAGTACTTC. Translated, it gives CASGPGQTSYEQYF.

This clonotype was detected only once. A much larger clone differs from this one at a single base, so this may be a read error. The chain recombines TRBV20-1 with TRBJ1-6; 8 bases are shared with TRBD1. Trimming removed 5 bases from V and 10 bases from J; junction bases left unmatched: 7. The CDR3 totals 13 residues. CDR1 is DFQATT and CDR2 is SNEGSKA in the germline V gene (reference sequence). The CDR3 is CSAGGRGQSPLHF. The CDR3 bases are TGCAGTGCTGGGGGCAGGGGGCAATCACCCCTCCACTTT.

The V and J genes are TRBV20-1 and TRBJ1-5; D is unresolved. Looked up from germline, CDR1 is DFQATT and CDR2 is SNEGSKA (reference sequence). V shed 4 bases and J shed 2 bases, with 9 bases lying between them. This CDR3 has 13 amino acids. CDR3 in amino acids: CSAKRGGNQPQHF. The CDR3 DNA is TGCAGTGCTAAGAGAGGAGGCAATCAGCCCCAGCATTTT.

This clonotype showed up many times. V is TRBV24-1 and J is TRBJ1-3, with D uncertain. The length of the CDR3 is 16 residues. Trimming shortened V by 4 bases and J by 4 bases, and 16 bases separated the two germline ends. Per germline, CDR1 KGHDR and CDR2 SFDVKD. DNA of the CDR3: TGTGCCACCAGTGAGATCCGCAGAGGACCAGGAAACACCATATATTTT. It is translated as CATSEIRRGPGNTIYF.

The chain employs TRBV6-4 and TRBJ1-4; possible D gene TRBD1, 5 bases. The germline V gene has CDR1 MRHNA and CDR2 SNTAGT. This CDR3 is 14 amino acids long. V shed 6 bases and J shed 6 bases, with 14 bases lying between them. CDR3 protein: CASSRGHADEKLFF. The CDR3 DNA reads TGTGCCAGCAGCCGGGGCCACGCGGATGAAAAACTGTTTTTT.

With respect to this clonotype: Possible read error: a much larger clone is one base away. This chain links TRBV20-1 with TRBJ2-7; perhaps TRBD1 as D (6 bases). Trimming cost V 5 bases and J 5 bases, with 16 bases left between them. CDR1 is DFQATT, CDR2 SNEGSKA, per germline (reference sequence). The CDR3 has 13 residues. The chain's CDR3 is CSAFNRVAHEQYF. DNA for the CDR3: TGCAGTGCTTTTAACAGGGTTGCCCACGAGCAGTACTTC.

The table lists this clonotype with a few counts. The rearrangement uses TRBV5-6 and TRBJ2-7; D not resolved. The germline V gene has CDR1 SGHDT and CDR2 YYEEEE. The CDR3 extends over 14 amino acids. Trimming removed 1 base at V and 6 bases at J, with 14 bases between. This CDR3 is CASSLPGFYGEQYF. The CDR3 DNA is TGTGCCAGCAGCTTGCCAGGATTCTATGGCGAGCAGTACTTC.

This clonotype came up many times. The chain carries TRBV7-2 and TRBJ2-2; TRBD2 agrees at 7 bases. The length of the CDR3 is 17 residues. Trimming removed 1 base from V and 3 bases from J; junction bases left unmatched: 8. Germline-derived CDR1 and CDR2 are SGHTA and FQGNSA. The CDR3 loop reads CASSLVSLAGDTGELFF. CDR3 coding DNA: TGTGCCAGCAGCTTAGTTTCGTTGGCGGGAGACACCGGGGAGCTGTTTTTT.

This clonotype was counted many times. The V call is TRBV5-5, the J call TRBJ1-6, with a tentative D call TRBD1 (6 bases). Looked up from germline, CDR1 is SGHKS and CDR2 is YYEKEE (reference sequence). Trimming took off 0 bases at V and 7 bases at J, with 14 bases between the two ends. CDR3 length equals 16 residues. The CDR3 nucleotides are TGTGCCAGCAGCTTGGATGGGGGGCGTAGGAATTCACCCCTCCACTTT. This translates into CASSLDGGRRNSPLHF.

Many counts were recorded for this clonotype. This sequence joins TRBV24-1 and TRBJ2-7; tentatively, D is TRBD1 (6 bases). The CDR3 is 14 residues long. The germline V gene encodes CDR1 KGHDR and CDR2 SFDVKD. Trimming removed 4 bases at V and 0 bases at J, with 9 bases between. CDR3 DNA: TGTGCCACCAGTGACCGGACAGTCTCCTACGAGCAGTACTTC. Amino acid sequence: CATSDRTVSYEQYF.

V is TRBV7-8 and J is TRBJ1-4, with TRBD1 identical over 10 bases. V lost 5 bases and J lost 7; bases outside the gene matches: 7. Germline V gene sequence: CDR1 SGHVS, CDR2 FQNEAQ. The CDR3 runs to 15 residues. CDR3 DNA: TGTGCCAGCAGCAGACAGGGGGCGCCGGGTGAAAAACTGTTTTTT. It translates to CASSRQGAPGEKLFF.

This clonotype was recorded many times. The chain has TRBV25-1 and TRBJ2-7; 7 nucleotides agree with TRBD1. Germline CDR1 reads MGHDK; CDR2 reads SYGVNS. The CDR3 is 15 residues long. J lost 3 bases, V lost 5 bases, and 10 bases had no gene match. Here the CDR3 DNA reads TGTGCCAGCAGTAACTTCGGGACAGAACTCTACGAGCAGTACTTC. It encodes CASSNFGTELYEQYF.

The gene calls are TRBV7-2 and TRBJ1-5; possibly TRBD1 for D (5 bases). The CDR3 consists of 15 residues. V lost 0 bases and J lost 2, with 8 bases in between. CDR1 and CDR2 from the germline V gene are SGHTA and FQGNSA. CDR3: CASSLAKGGNQPQHF. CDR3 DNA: TGTGCCAGCAGCTTAGCGAAAGGGGGCAATCAGCCCCAGCATTTT.

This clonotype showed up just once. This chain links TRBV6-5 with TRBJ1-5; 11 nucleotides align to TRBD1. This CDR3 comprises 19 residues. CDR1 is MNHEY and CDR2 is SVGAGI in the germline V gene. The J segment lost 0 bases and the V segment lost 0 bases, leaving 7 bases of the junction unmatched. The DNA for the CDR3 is TGTGCCAGCAGTTACTCGTGGACAGGGGGCTCCAGTAGCAATCAGCCCCAGCATTTT. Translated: CASSYSWTGGSSSNQPQHF.

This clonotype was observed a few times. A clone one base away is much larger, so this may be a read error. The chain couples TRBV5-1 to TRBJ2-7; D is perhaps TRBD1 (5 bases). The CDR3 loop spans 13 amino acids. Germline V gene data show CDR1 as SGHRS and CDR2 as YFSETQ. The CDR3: CVSSFQGSYEQYF. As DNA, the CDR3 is TGCGTCAGCAGCTTCCAGGGCTCCTACGAGCAGTACTTC. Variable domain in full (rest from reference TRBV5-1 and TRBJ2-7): KAGVTQTPRYLIKTRGQQVTLSCSPISGHRSVSWYQQTPGQGLQFLFEYFSETQRNKGNFPGRFSGRQFSNSRSEMNVSTLELGDSALYLCVSSFQGSYEQYFGPGTRLTVT.

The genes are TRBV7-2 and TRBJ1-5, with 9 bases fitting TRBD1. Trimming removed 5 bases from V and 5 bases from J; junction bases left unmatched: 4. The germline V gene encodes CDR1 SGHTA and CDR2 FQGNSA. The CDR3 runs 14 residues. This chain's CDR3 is CASSKGTGYQPQHF. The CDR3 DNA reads TGTGCCAGCAGCAAGGGGACAGGGTATCAGCCCCAGCATTTT.